These 5 T cell receptor beta chains originate from one sample sequenced in a study of T-cell memory formation after mild COVID-19 listed by TCRdb under 2021. The library was produced with 5' RACE. These reads were obtained on an Illumina NovaSeq 6000. TCRdb redid the processing of the public reads, applying fastp at Q25 and MiXCR, and retained in-frame beta chains. Each CDR3 protein appears once, grouped with its most common genes and DNA. This sample lists about 190,000 distinct CDR3 sequences; around 19% were detected once. The ten top clones hold around 2.4% of the sample. The sequencing input was PBMCs or a T cell subset sorted from them (not recorded which). The receptors come from an adult woman who had mild COVID-19 (a few samples of this study predate the infection). The sample titles of this study are shuffled in the database, so cell type and time point are left out; the donor was told from shared clones.

This chain connects TRBV18 to TRBJ2-1, with 7 bases lining up with TRBD1. V was clipped by 4 bases and J by 8 bases; unmatched bases: 8. The CDR3 is made up of 14 amino acids. Germline CDR1 KGHSH, CDR2 LQKENI. The CDR3 protein is CASSQPGQPYEQFF. DNA of the CDR3: TGTGCCAGCTCACAACCGGGACAGCCCTATGAGCAGTTCTTC. Variable domain in full (rest from reference TRBV18 and TRBJ2-1): NAGVMQNPRHLVRRRGQEARLRCSPMKGHSHVYWYRQLPEEGLKFMVYLQKENIIDESGMPKERFSAEFPKEGPSILRIQQVVRGDSAAYFCASSQPGQPYEQFFGPGTRLTVL.

This clonotype was counted only a few times. The rearrangement uses TRBV7-2 and TRBJ1-2; tentative D call: TRBD1 (6 bases). The CDR3 is 14 amino acids. The germline gives CDR1 SGHTA, CDR2 FQGNSA. V lost 5 bases and J lost 8, with 18 bases in between. The CDR3 protein is CASSLLGPQGGYTF. In nucleotides, the CDR3 is TGTGCCAGCAGCCTCCTCGGCCCCCAGGGGGGCTACACCTTC.

J is TRBJ2-1 and V is TRBV16; possible D gene TRBD2, 6 bases. Germline-derived CDR1 and CDR2 are KGHSY and FQNENV. The CDR3 consists of 14 residues. Trimming removed 4 bases at V and 6 bases at J, with 13 bases between. The CDR3 sequence is CASSRAGLINEQFF. The CDR3 DNA reads TGTGCCAGCAGCCGAGCTGGACTAATCAATGAGCAGTTCTTC.

This clonotype was counted ten times or more. The chain links TRBV5-1 to TRBJ2-1, with D tentatively TRBD1 (6 bases). V was cut by 2 bases and J by 0 bases, with 12 bases left in between. Germline-derived CDR1 and CDR2 are SGHRS and YFSETQ. The CDR3 has 16 amino acids. The DNA for the CDR3 is TGCGCCAGCAGCTTACAGGGTTCGGGCTCCTACAATGAGCAGTTCTTC. Encoded protein: CASSLQGSGSYNEQFF.

This clonotype was detected a few times. This rearrangement joins TRBV10-3 to TRBJ2-3, with D uncertain. The V and J ends lost 3 bases and 6 bases respectively, with 13 bases between them. The CDR3 is 14 residues long. CDR1 and CDR2 (germline): ENHRY, SYGVKD. The CDR3 bases are TGTGCCATCAGTGATCACGGGCGAGGTGATACGCAGTATTTT. The encoded protein is CAISDHGRGDTQYF.